This is a list of T cell receptor beta chains from one sample in a study of T-cell reconstitution after alpha-beta-depleted transplantation in children. TCRdb analysed the PCR reads with MiXCR anew, one entry per CDR3 protein. The sample includes about 200,000 distinct CDR3 sequences, roughly 6% of them seen just once. This sample comprised PBMCs, obtained before TCRalphabeta/CD19-depleted stem cell transplant. These receptors all stem from a girl younger than two with combined immunodeficiency, due to receive a stem cell transplant. Each CDR3 is given with its conserved first and last residue. A D gene is named only where the DNA matches it firmly. A clone size is listed for some rows: how often the clone was seen (once, few, many), or a class if it is expanded.

clone_size	j_call	v_call	d_call	cdr3_aa	cdr3_nt
many	TRBJ2-1	TRBV5-4	.	CASSLVGHNEQFF	TGTGCCAGCAGCTTGGTTGGGCACAATGAGCAGTTCTTC
many	TRBJ1-1	TRBV28	.	CASSLLTEPNTEAFF	TGTGCCAGCAGTTTACTGACAGAACCGAACACTGAAGCTTTCTTT
many	TRBJ2-2	TRBV6-2/TRBV6-3	.	CASSYRGELFF	TGTGCCAGCAGTTATAGGGGGGAGCTGTTTTTT
.	TRBJ2-2	TRBV3-1	TRBD1	CTISKDRTEAEFTGELFF	TGTACCATCAGTAAGGACAGGACTGAGGCGGAATTTACCGGGGAGCTGTTTTTT
many	TRBJ1-3	TRBV28	TRBD1	CASSPGTGRNTIYF	TGTGCCAGCAGCCCCGGGACAGGGCGAAACACCATATATTTT
many	TRBJ2-3	TRBV20-1	TRBD2	CSATIAGGGTDTQYF	TGCAGTGCTACTATAGCGGGGGGGGGAACAGATACGCAGTATTTT
many	TRBJ2-1	TRBV4-3	TRBD2	CASSQDVPAGGWGYNEQFF	TGCGCCAGCAGCCAAGATGTCCCAGCGGGGGGATGGGGCTACAATGAGCAGTTCTTC
many	TRBJ2-3	TRBV15	TRBD2	CATSRDGTSGGTDTQYF	TGTGCCACCAGCAGAGATGGAACTAGCGGGGGCACAGATACGCAGTATTTT
many	TRBJ2-7	TRBV7-2	.	CASSPFSGLHEQYF	TGTGCCAGCAGCCCTTTCTCGGGCTTACACGAGCAGTACTTC
many	TRBJ1-2	TRBV12-3/TRBV12-4	.	CASSLGLTYGYTF	TGTGCCAGCAGTTTGGGTCTAACCTATGGCTACACCTTC
many	TRBJ2-5	TRBV9	TRBD2	CASSVSGGVGETQYF	TGTGCCAGCAGCGTTAGCGGGGGGGTCGGAGAGACCCAGTACTTC
many	TRBJ2-2	TRBV29-1	.	CSVGGGGELFF	TGCAGCGTGGGTGGGGGAGGGGAGCTGTTTTTT
many	TRBJ2-3	TRBV12-3/TRBV12-4	TRBD2	CASSFRVREADGADTQYF	TGTGCCAGCAGTTTTAGGGTCCGGGAGGCCGATGGGGCGGATACGCAGTATTTT
many	TRBJ2-7	TRBV9	.	CASSVDGGTSEQYF	TGTGCCAGCAGCGTAGATGGGGGTACCAGCGAGCAGTACTTC
.	TRBJ2-7	TRBV4-2	TRBD2	CASSPGVAGWGSYEQYF	TGTGCCAGCAGCCCCGGGGTAGCGGGGTGGGGCTCCTACGAGCAGTACTTC
many	TRBJ1-5	TRBV6-2/TRBV6-3	TRBD1	CATLDRGHEWAQHF	TGTGCCACCCTTGACAGGGGGCATGAGTGGGCCCAGCATTTT
many	TRBJ2-3	TRBV5-1	TRBD1	CASSVSTGNFDSTDTQYF	TGCGCCAGCAGCGTATCGACAGGGAACTTTGACAGCACAGATACGCAGTATTTT
many	TRBJ2-1	TRBV27	TRBD1	CASSPGQGGRNEQFF	TGTGCCAGCAGTCCCGGACAGGGGGGTAGAAATGAGCAGTTCTTC
many	TRBJ2-7	TRBV20-1	.	CSARALREVYEQYF	TGCAGTGCTAGAGCCCTGAGGGAAGTCTACGAGCAGTACTTC
many	TRBJ1-5	TRBV12-3/TRBV12-4	.	CASSLGAGYNQPQHF	TGTGCCAGCAGTTTAGGAGCAGGGTACAATCAGCCCCAGCATTTT
many	TRBJ1-2	TRBV6-5	.	CASRTAQGEHNYGYTF	TGTGCCAGCAGAACGGCACAGGGTGAGCACAACTATGGCTACACCTTC
many	TRBJ2-3	TRBV9	TRBD1	CASSTTGGRADTQYF	TGTGCCAGCAGCACAACAGGGGGCCGAGCAGATACGCAGTATTTT